These 22 T cell receptor beta chains originate from one sample sequenced in a study of cytomegalovirus exposure and HLA in healthy donors. PCR involved 60 Vbeta and 13 Jbeta primers. The assay was immunoSEQ multiplex PCR, and TCRdb's table has in-frame clones only and misses some. The sample has some 150,000 clones, 79% seen once; the top ten hold 2.1%. The sample taken for sequencing was PBMCs. These receptors originate from a man in his forties in good health and CMV-seronegative.

The rearrangement links TRBV28 to TRBJ2-2; D is undetermined. Germline V gives CDR1 MDHEN, CDR2 SYDVKM. V lost 4 bases and J lost 7, with 10 bases in between. This CDR3 spans 13 amino acids. This CDR3 reads CASSSLRDGELFF. As DNA, the CDR3 is TGTGCCAGCAGTTCTCTGAGAGACGGGGAGCTGTTTTTT.

This clone was seen more than once but under ten times. The chain links TRBV6-6 to TRBJ1-4, with TRBD1 identical over 7 bases. Germline V gene sequence: CDR1 MNHNY, CDR2 SVGAGI (reference sequence). The CDR3 is 15 amino acids. J gave up 7 bases and V 6 bases, and 11 bases lay outside the gene matches. This CDR3 reads CASRNGDRTSEKLFF. CDR3 sequence (DNA): TGTGCCAGCAGGAACGGGGACAGAACCTCTGAAAAACTGTTTTTT.

The chain couples TRBV7-9 to TRBJ2-7; 7 nucleotides line up with TRBD2. There are 15 residues in the CDR3. Unmatched junction bases numbered 9, after V lost 5 bases and J lost 2 bases. The V gene's germline CDR1 is SEHNR and CDR2 FQNEAQ (reference sequence). CDR3 DNA: TGTGCCAGCAGCCCTACTAGCGTCTCAACCTACGAGCAGTACTTC. Translated: CASSPTSVSTYEQYF.

This chain links TRBV29-1 with TRBJ2-6, with D possibly matching TRBD1 (6 bases). There are 15 residues in the CDR3. Trimming cost V 4 bases and J 2 bases, with 12 bases left between them. The V gene's germline CDR1 is SQVTM and CDR2 ANQGSEA. The CDR3 nucleotides read TGCAGCGTTGTACCCAGGGGCGCTGGGGCCAACGTCCTGACTTTC. This encodes CSVVPRGAGANVLTF. The full variable domain, its missing parts supplied by reference TRBV29-1 and TRBJ2-6, is SAVISQKPSRDICQRGTSLTIQCQVDSQVTMMFWYRQQPGQSLTLIATANQGSEATYESGFVIDKFPISRPNLTFSTLTVSNMSPEDSSIYLCSVVPRGAGANVLTFGAGSRLTVL.

This clone was observed a single time. The genes are TRBV2 and TRBJ1-5, with a weak D call TRBD1 (5 bases). The germline gives CDR1 SNHLY, CDR2 FYNNEI. This CDR3 has 14 amino acids. V lost 8 bases to trimming and J lost 0 bases, with 11 bases between them. CDR3 DNA: TGTGCCAGCGGCTCAGGGCTTAGCAATCAGCCCCAGCATTTT. This sequence encodes CASGSGLSNQPQHF.

This rearrangement joins TRBV18 to TRBJ2-7, with TRBD2 matching 14 bases. J was trimmed by 6 bases and V by 3 bases; bases with no gene match: 1. The CDR3 has 14 residues. Looked up from germline, CDR1 is KGHSH and CDR2 is LQKENI. This CDR3 is CASSPGTSGSEQYF. DNA of the CDR3: TGTGCCAGCTCACCCGGGACTAGCGGGAGCGAGCAGTACTTC.

The chain carries TRBV29-1 and TRBJ2-5, with D unresolved. V shed 1 base and J shed 2 bases, with 8 bases lying between them. Per germline, CDR1 SQVTM and CDR2 ANQGSEA. There are 13 residues in the CDR3. The CDR3 sequence is CSVEGHNQETQYF. CDR3 sequence (DNA): TGCAGCGTTGAAGGTCACAATCAAGAGACCCAGTACTTC.

V is TRBV7-2 and J is TRBJ2-7; 8 nucleotides match TRBD1. CDR1 is SGHTA, CDR2 FQGNSA, per germline. V trimming: 5 bases; J trimming: 4 bases; junction bases outside the gene matches: 7. CDR3 length: 14 amino acids. For the CDR3, the DNA is TGTGCCAGCAGCCTTAGCCAGGGGGCATACGAGCAGTACTTC. Protein sequence: CASSLSQGAYEQYF. The entire variable domain, with the rest obtained from reference TRBV7-2 and TRBJ2-7, is as follows: GAGVSQSPSNKVTEKGKDVELRCDPISGHTALYWYRQSLGQGLEFLIYFQGNSAPDKSGLPSDRFSAERTGGSVSTLTIQRTQQEDSAVYLCASSLSQGAYEQYFGPGTRLTVT.

This chain joins TRBV9 and TRBJ2-2, with D unresolved. The CDR3 covers 14 residues. Trimming took 0 bases from V and 7 from J, leaving 10 bases between them. CDR1 and CDR2 (germline): SGDLS, YYNGEE. The CDR3 DNA sequence: TGTGCCAGCAGCGTAGGGTTAGCCATCGGGGAGCTGTTTTTT. It encodes CASSVGLAIGELFF.

J is TRBJ1-5 and V is TRBV6-5; 7 bases map to TRBD1. V dropped 6 bases and J dropped 6; count of bases not matched to a gene: 8. There are 14 residues in the CDR3. CDR1 is MNHEY and CDR2 is SVGAGI in the germline V gene. The CDR3 nucleotides read TGTGCCAGCAGACCTGGACAGGACACTCAGCCCCAGCATTTT. Amino acid sequence: CASRPGQDTQPQHF.

The genes are TRBV6-1 and TRBJ1-5; D remains ambiguous. V was clipped by 4 bases and J by 0 bases, with 10 bases between them. This CDR3 is built from 15 residues. Germline V gene sequence: CDR1 MNHNS, CDR2 SASEGT. CDR3 region: CASSGDSNSNQPQHF. The CDR3 DNA reads TGTGCCAGCAGTGGTGACTCGAATAGCAATCAGCCCCAGCATTTT.

The CDR3 DNA follows: TGTGCCAGCAAAGCAGGCCCACCCTCTGGGGCCAACGTCCTGACTTTC. Translation gives CASKAGPPSGANVLTF. This chain uses TRBV27 with TRBJ2-6; D is undetermined. Germline-derived CDR1 and CDR2 are MNHEY and SMNVEV (reference sequence). Trimming left V 7 bases short and J 0 bases short, with 13 bases between. This CDR3 spans 16 amino acids.

This clone was observed once. The rearrangement links TRBV5-4 to TRBJ2-7; 11 nucleotides line up with TRBD2. The CDR3 has 16 residues. The germline CDR1 and CDR2 sequences are SGHNT and YYREEE (reference sequence). The V gene end was trimmed by 3 bases and the J gene end by 2 bases; junction bases not matched to a gene: 7. The CDR3 is CASSSGLAGAPYEQYF. In nucleotides, the CDR3 is TGTGCCAGCAGCTCTGGACTAGCGGGTGCCCCCTACGAGCAGTACTTC.

The V gene is TRBV6-5, the J gene TRBJ1-2; 7 nucleotides agree with TRBD1. The V segment lost 6 bases and the J segment 4 bases; nucleotides outside the gene matches: 5. Germline values: CDR1 MNHEY, CDR2 SVGAGI. CDR3 length: 13 amino acids. Written as DNA, the CDR3 is TGTGCCAGCAGCCTCACAGGGGCCTATGGCTACACCTTC. Its protein is CASSLTGAYGYTF.

The table lists this clone with a few counts. V is TRBV7-9 and J is TRBJ2-3; the D gene is possibly TRBD2 (6 bases). CDR3 length: 12 amino acids. Germline CDR1 and CDR2: SEHNR and FQNEAQ (reference sequence). Trimming took 0 bases from V and 10 from J, leaving 8 bases between them. The DNA for the CDR3 is TGTGCCAGCAGCTTAGCGGGGGGAGCGCAGTATTTT. Amino acids: CASSLAGGAQYF.

The chain links TRBV2 to TRBJ2-5; TRBD2 might be the D (6 bases). Germline V gene data show CDR1 as SNHLY and CDR2 as FYNNEI. The CDR3 sequence is 13 residues long. V was pared by 8 bases and J by 4 bases, with 14 bases between. The CDR3 here is CASLGGFRETQYF. CDR3 nucleotide sequence: TGTGCCAGCCTGGGGGGATTTAGAGAGACCCAGTACTTC.

This clone was found a few times. The rearrangement uses TRBV6-1 and TRBJ1-3, with 8 bases lining up with TRBD1. Germline CDR1 is MNHNS and CDR2 is SASEGT. This CDR3 region has 17 residues. V was pared by 4 bases and J by 9 bases, with 17 bases of the junction left unmatched. Written as DNA, the CDR3 is TGTGCCAGCAGTGGACGGACAGGGTTCCTCGGTGGGGCCACCATATATTTT. It yields the protein CASSGRTGFLGGATIYF.

The chain is built from TRBV5-6 and TRBJ2-5, with 7 bases that match TRBD1. The CDR3 spans 16 residues. In germline, CDR1 is SGHDT, CDR2 YYEEEE. J lost 0 bases, V lost 4 bases, and 9 bases had no gene match. The CDR3 DNA reads as TGTGCCAGCAGCGAGACAGGGTTGGGGTACCAAGAGACCCAGTACTTC. Its protein product is CASSETGLGYQETQYF.

This sequence joins TRBV5-1 and TRBJ2-1, with 15 bases lining up with TRBD2. With V trimmed by 4 bases and J by 9 bases, 11 bases remained unmatched. Germline assignment: CDR1 SGHRS and CDR2 YFSETQ. CDR3 length equals 17 residues. This CDR3 reads CASSAGLAGGPFGEQFF. CDR3 DNA sequence: TGCGCCAGCAGCGCCGGACTAGCGGGAGGGCCATTTGGTGAGCAGTTCTTC.

The J gene is TRBJ2-7, the V gene TRBV7-2, with 10 bases aligning to TRBD2. The CDR3 totals 14 residues. The V and J ends lost 6 bases and 3 bases, in that order; junction bases with no gene match: 5. From germline, CDR1 is SGHTA and CDR2 FQGNSA. The CDR3 sequence: CASRGAGGGYEQYF. CDR3 DNA: TGTGCCAGCAGGGGAGCGGGAGGGGGCTACGAGCAGTACTTC.

J is TRBJ1-2 and V is TRBV10-3, with 7 nucleotides matching TRBD1. V gave up 3 bases and J gave up 7 bases; unmatched junction bases: 8. This CDR3 is 14 amino acids long. Germline V gene lookup returns CDR1 ENHRY and CDR2 SYGVKD. The CDR3 spells CAISEQGRGGGYTF. The CDR3 DNA sequence: TGTGCCATCAGTGAACAGGGGAGAGGCGGTGGCTACACCTTC.

V is TRBV5-4 and J is TRBJ1-2; D might be TRBD1 (5 bases). The CDR3 covers 13 residues. Germline CDR1 and CDR2: SGHNT and YYREEE (reference sequence). V was trimmed by 2 bases and J by 8 bases, leaving 13 bases between them. The DNA of the CDR3 is TGTGCCAGCAGCTTAGACAGATCTTGGGGCTACACCTTC. Its translation is CASSLDRSWGYTF.